These 8 T cell receptor beta chains came from one sample sequenced in a study of blood T cell repertoires in COVID-19. Method: immunoSEQ multiplex PCR; TCRdb's copy keeps in-frame clones and lacks some. The sample shows more than 90,000 clones, about 77% of them seen only once. Sequencing used peripheral blood. Every receptor here comes from a woman at least 80 years old with acute or convalescent COVID-19.

This clone was seen a few times. J is TRBJ1-5 and V is TRBV28; 10 bases map to TRBD1. This CDR3 contains 18 residues. V shed 6 bases and J 2 bases; nucleotides not matched to a gene: 13. Germline loops: CDR1 MDHEN, CDR2 SYDVKM. In DNA form, the CDR3 reads TGTGCCAGCAGCCGAGGGTCCGGGACAGGGGTTGGCAATCAGCCCCAGCATTTT. Translated: CASSRGSGTGVGNQPQHF.

The V call is TRBV19, the J call TRBJ2-7; D possibly corresponds to TRBD2 (5 bases). Deletions cut 5 bases from V and 0 bases from J, with 14 bases between. CDR3 length equals 15 residues. Germline CDR1 is LNHDA and CDR2 is SQIVND (reference sequence). In DNA, the CDR3 is TGTGCCAGTAGTTGGGGAGCGGCCGTCTCCTACGAGCAGTACTTC. Residues: CASSWGAAVSYEQYF.

The J gene is TRBJ1-2, the V gene TRBV4-3; unclear D gene. Deletions cut 1 base from V and 2 bases from J, with 11 bases between. Germline V lookup: CDR1 LGHNA, CDR2 YSLEER. The CDR3 runs 15 residues. CDR3 DNA sequence: TGCGCCAGCAGCCAAGTACGGGAGTTCAACTATGGCTACACCTTC. This sequence encodes CASSQVREFNYGYTF.

There are a few counts of this clone. The chain links TRBV11-2 to TRBJ2-7, with D possibly being TRBD2 (7 bases). Trimming removed 4 bases from V and 2 bases from J, with 9 bases in between. Germline CDR1 reads SGHAT; CDR2 reads FQNNGV. The CDR3 has 13 amino acids. In nucleotides, the CDR3 is TGTGCCAGCAGCTCCGGGGGGCCCTACGAGCAGTACTTC. It specifies CASSSGGPYEQYF.

This sequence joins TRBV3-1 (or the pseudogene TRBV3-2) and TRBJ2-5; 11 bases map to TRBD2. Germline CDR1 LGHDT, CDR2 YNNKEL (reference sequence). V was clipped by 1 base and J by 3 bases; unmatched bases: 4. This CDR3 is 16 amino acids long. CDR3 in amino acids: CASSQGVAGGKETQYF. DNA for the CDR3: TGTGCCAGCAGCCAAGGAGTAGCGGGGGGGAAAGAGACCCAGTACTTC.

The chain is built from TRBV9 and TRBJ1-3; TRBD1 aligns across 8 bases. The V segment lost 0 bases and the J segment 3 bases; nucleotides outside the gene matches: 5. In germline, CDR1 is SGDLS, CDR2 YYNGEE. The CDR3 totals 16 residues. The DNA for the CDR3 is TGTGCCAGCAGCGTAGGGACAGGGTCCTATGGAAACACCATATATTTT. Translation: CASSVGTGSYGNTIYF.

This clone was picked up one time. The rearrangement links TRBV19 to TRBJ1-1; TRBD1 matches at 8 bases. Germline CDR1 LNHDA, CDR2 SQIVND (reference sequence). CDR3 length: 14 residues. Trimming cost V 6 bases and J 6 bases; bases outside gene matches: 9. The CDR3 here is CASRNQGAAAEAFF. The CDR3 region has the DNA TGTGCCAGTAGGAACCAGGGGGCCGCCGCTGAAGCTTTCTTT.

Only one count was recorded for this clone. The chain employs TRBV6-2 or TRBV6-3 and TRBJ1-1; the match to TRBD1 covers 8 bases. V shed 6 bases and J 4 bases; nucleotides not matched to a gene: 16. This CDR3 spans 17 amino acids. Germline loops: CDR1 MNHEY, CDR2 SVGEGT. Here the CDR3 reads CASSPDRGGWAGTEAFF. The CDR3 region has the DNA TGTGCCAGCAGCCCTGACAGGGGAGGGTGGGCTGGCACTGAAGCTTTCTTT.